These 23 T cell receptor beta chains originate from one sample sequenced in a study of CD8 T cells in Susac syndrome. With random hexamers, reverse transcription was performed on about 0.5 to 1 ug of RNA. TCRdb ran MiXCR on the immunoSEQ multiplex PCR reads and lists one entry per CDR3 protein. Of about 120,000 distinct CDR3 sequences listed, around 90% are singletons. The sample taken for sequencing was CD4+ T cells from PBMCs. These receptors all stem from a human donor in good health.

The chain links TRBV3-1 to TRBJ1-6, with D perhaps matching TRBD1 (6 bases). Germline V lookup: CDR1 LGHDT, CDR2 YNNKEL (reference sequence). Trimming stripped 6 bases from V and 8 bases from J, with 11 bases between. CDR3 length equals 13 residues. This CDR3 reads CASRTAGDSPLHF. CDR3 sequence (DNA): TGTGCCAGCAGGACCGCAGGGGATTCACCCCTCCACTTT.

V is TRBV6-6 and J is TRBJ2-7, with TRBD2 matching over 11 bases. Germline CDR1 is MNHNY and CDR2 is SVGAGI (reference sequence). Trimming at V came to 7 bases and at J to 2 bases, leaving 7 bases not matched to a gene. There are 15 residues in the CDR3. CDR3 residues: CASIATSGGTYEQYF. The CDR3 DNA reads as TGTGCCAGCATAGCTACTAGCGGGGGTACCTACGAGCAGTACTTC.

This clonotype was detected once. The genes are TRBV29-1 and TRBJ2-1; 13 nucleotides agree with TRBD2. The CDR3 length is 14 residues. Per the germline V gene, CDR1 is SQVTM and CDR2 is ANQGSEA. Trimming cost V 4 bases and J 8 bases; bases outside gene matches: 5. The CDR3 nucleotides read TGCAGCGTTGCCGGGACTAGCGGGGTGGATGAGCAGTTCTTC. Protein: CSVAGTSGVDEQFF.

The CDR3 loop is CASKAGLALNNEQFF. The CDR3 DNA reads as TGTGCCAGCAAAGCGGGGCTAGCGCTAAACAATGAGCAGTTCTTC. The rearrangement links TRBV7-2 to TRBJ2-1; TRBD2 matches 7 bases. Germline lookup yields CDR1 SGHTA and CDR2 FQGNSA. The CDR3 sequence is 15 residues long. V lost 7 bases to trimming and J lost 5 bases; unmatched junction nucleotides: 11.

This chain uses TRBV27 with TRBJ2-6; TRBD2 might be the D (5 bases). Germline loops: CDR1 MNHEY, CDR2 SMNVEV (reference sequence). V was pared by 2 bases and J by 0 bases, with 8 bases between. The CDR3 runs 16 residues. The CDR3 sequence: CASSLEGSSGANVLTF. For the CDR3, the DNA is TGTGCCAGCAGTTTAGAGGGAAGCTCTGGGGCCAACGTCCTGACTTTC.

The gene calls are TRBV20-1 and TRBJ1-5; TRBD1 matches at 7 bases. V lost 4 bases and J lost 5; bases outside the gene matches: 11. CDR3 size: 15 residues. Germline-derived CDR1 and CDR2 are DFQATT and SNEGSKA (reference sequence). CDR3 sequence: CSATQRAGGDQPQHF. The DNA of the CDR3 is TGCAGTGCTACCCAACGGGCAGGGGGAGATCAGCCCCAGCATTTT.

This clonotype was seen a single time. The chain's CDR3 is CSASHSHGDYYGYTF. In nucleotides, the CDR3 is TGCAGTGCTAGCCATTCCCACGGAGACTACTATGGCTACACCTTC. The V gene is TRBV20-1, the J gene TRBJ1-2; D is ambiguous. Per germline, CDR1 DFQATT and CDR2 SNEGSKA (reference sequence). Trimming removed 3 bases at V and 3 bases at J, with 17 bases between. CDR3 length equals 15 residues.

The count of this clonotype is one. DNA for the CDR3: TGTGCCAGCCGCTGGGGAGAGGTGGCCGGGGAGCTGTTTTTT. Protein sequence: CASRWGEVAGELFF. This chain joins TRBV6-5 and TRBJ2-2, with a weak D call TRBD2 (5 bases). This CDR3 is built from 14 residues. With 8 bases removed from V and 6 bases from J, the gap between germline ends came to 16 bases. Germline V lookup: CDR1 MNHEY, CDR2 SVGAGI.

The V call is TRBV2, the J call TRBJ2-5; D unresolved. Germline CDR1 and CDR2: SNHLY and FYNNEI. The CDR3 extends over 12 amino acids. Trimming pared 4 bases from V and 3 bases from J, leaving 6 bases between. CDR3 sequence: CASSVKKETQYF. Here the CDR3 DNA reads TGTGCCAGCAGTGTCAAGAAAGAGACCCAGTACTTC.

The V gene is TRBV9, the J gene TRBJ1-3; D possibly corresponds to TRBD1 (6 bases). This CDR3 contains 16 residues. Germline-derived CDR1 and CDR2 are SGDLS and YYNGEE. V lost 0 bases to trimming and J lost 4 bases, with 14 bases between them. CDR3 coding DNA: TGTGCCAGCAGCGTAGATTCAGGGGCTGGGGGAAACACCATATATTTT. Protein product: CASSVDSGAGGNTIYF.

The chain links TRBV10-3 to TRBJ1-2; D remains unclear. The CDR3 length is 14 residues. Germline V gene data show CDR1 as ENHRY and CDR2 as SYGVKD. The germline V and J ends were trimmed by 0 bases and 3 bases, with 8 bases remaining between them. CDR3 sequence reads: CAISESSQYYGYTF. CDR3 DNA: TGTGCCATCAGTGAGTCAAGCCAATACTATGGCTACACCTTC.

The chain joins TRBV5-1 to TRBJ1-1; D is possibly TRBD1 (5 bases). The CDR3 totals 14 residues. Germline CDR1 and CDR2: SGHRS and YFSETQ. The V end lost 4 bases, the J end lost 4 bases, and 14 bases lay between the germline ends. CDR3 region: CASSLGDLGTEAFF. The CDR3 DNA is TGCGCCAGCAGCCTAGGGGATCTCGGCACTGAAGCTTTCTTT.

This chain uses TRBV2 with TRBJ2-3; TRBD1 is a possible D gene (5 bases). V lost 2 bases and J lost 3, with 18 bases in between. CDR3 length: 17 amino acids. The germline V gene has CDR1 SNHLY and CDR2 FYNNEI. As DNA, the CDR3 is TGTGCCAGCAGTGAACTTAGGGGTTTCCAACAAACAGATACGCAGTATTTT. This encodes CASSELRGFQQTDTQYF.

The chain carries TRBV20-1 and TRBJ1-6, with 7 positions matching TRBD1. The CDR3 loop spans 11 amino acids. Germline loops: CDR1 DFQATT, CDR2 SNEGSKA (reference sequence). V lost 6 bases, J lost 10 bases, and 3 bases stayed unmatched. The CDR3 nucleotides are TGCAGTGCGGGGACAGAATCACCCCTCCACTTT. Translating gives CSAGTESPLHF.

This chain joins TRBV20-1 and TRBJ2-3, with 9 bases that match TRBD2. The CDR3 loop spans 16 amino acids. Unmatched junction bases numbered 9, after V lost 0 bases and J lost 5 bases. CDR1 is DFQATT, CDR2 SNEGSKA, per germline (reference sequence). The CDR3 protein is CSARESASGELDTQYF. CDR3 sequence (DNA): TGCAGTGCTAGAGAGTCGGCTAGCGGGGAGTTAGATACGCAGTATTTT.

CDR3 protein: CASSSQGQGVYEQYF. CDR3 nucleotide sequence: TGTGCCAGCAGCTCCCAAGGACAGGGGGTCTACGAGCAGTACTTC. This rearrangement joins TRBV7-8 to TRBJ2-7; 10 bases fit TRBD1. Losses at the gene ends were 4 bases for V and 3 bases for J; bases not matched to a gene: 6. The V gene's germline CDR1 is SGHVS and CDR2 FQNEAQ. This CDR3 region has 15 residues.

V usage is TRBV5-1 and J usage is TRBJ1-4, with D unresolved. Trimming stripped 3 bases from V and 4 bases from J, with 10 bases between. Germline V gives CDR1 SGHRS, CDR2 YFSETQ. The CDR3 runs 14 residues. DNA of the CDR3: TGCGCCAGCAGCTCATTCCCGCTTAATGAAAAACTGTTTTTT. This translates into CASSSFPLNEKLFF.

The chain employs TRBV14 and TRBJ2-1, with D unclear. CDR3 length equals 15 residues. Germline CDR1 is SGHDN and CDR2 is FVKESK. The V and J ends lost 1 base and 4 bases respectively, with 11 bases between them. The CDR3 DNA is TGTGCCAGCAGCCAAGTCATGCTTGGGTACAATGAGCAGTTCTTC. Encoded protein: CASSQVMLGYNEQFF.

For the CDR3, the DNA is TGTGCCAGTAGAGACAAACAGGGGTTTAATCAGCCCCAGCATTTT. It specifies CASRDKQGFNQPQHF. The chain links TRBV19 to TRBJ1-5, with 7 bases that match TRBD1. Germline V gives CDR1 LNHDA, CDR2 SQIVND (reference sequence). The length of the CDR3 is 15 residues. Unmatched junction bases numbered 9, after V lost 6 bases and J lost 4 bases. The full variable domain, with the rest looked up from reference TRBV19 and TRBJ1-5, is DGGITQSPKYLFRKEGQNVTLSCEQNLNHDAMYWYRQDPGQGLRLIYYSQIVNDFQKGDIAEGYSVSREKKESFPLTVTSAQKNPTAFYLCASRDKQGFNQPQHFGDGTRLSIL.

The chain recombines TRBV7-2 with TRBJ2-1; no clear D. V lost 5 bases, J lost 8 bases, and 7 bases lay in between. This CDR3 spans 11 amino acids. Looked up from germline, CDR1 is SGHTA and CDR2 is FQGNSA. The CDR3 sequence: CASSLKHEQFF. The CDR3 DNA reads TGTGCCAGCAGCCTTAAGCATGAGCAGTTCTTC.

The chain employs TRBV7-2 and TRBJ2-7; 14 positions match TRBD2. The germline gives CDR1 SGHTA, CDR2 FQGNSA. The CDR3 contains 16 residues. The V segment lost 2 bases and the J segment 6 bases; nucleotides outside the gene matches: 6. The CDR3 DNA reads TGTGCCAGCAGCTTACCGGGACTAGCGGGAGTACGCGAGCAGTACTTC. Protein product: CASSLPGLAGVREQYF.

V and J are TRBV20-1 and TRBJ1-1, with a possible D match to TRBD1 (6 bases). In germline, CDR1 is DFQATT, CDR2 SNEGSKA (reference sequence). Trimming took off 4 bases at V and 10 bases at J, with 16 bases between the two ends. The CDR3 sequence is 12 residues long. The CDR3 reads CSAKEGGLGAFF. CDR3 bases: TGCAGTGCTAAAGAGGGGGGGCTAGGAGCTTTCTTT.

CDR3 sequence reads: CASSASTSYEQYF. The CDR3 nucleotides read TGTGCCAGCAGCGCATCCACTTCCTACGAGCAGTACTTC. The V gene is TRBV7-2, the J gene TRBJ2-7, with unresolved D. The germline gives CDR1 SGHTA, CDR2 FQGNSA. Trimming left V 5 bases short and J 1 base short, with 9 bases between. CDR3 length equals 13 residues.